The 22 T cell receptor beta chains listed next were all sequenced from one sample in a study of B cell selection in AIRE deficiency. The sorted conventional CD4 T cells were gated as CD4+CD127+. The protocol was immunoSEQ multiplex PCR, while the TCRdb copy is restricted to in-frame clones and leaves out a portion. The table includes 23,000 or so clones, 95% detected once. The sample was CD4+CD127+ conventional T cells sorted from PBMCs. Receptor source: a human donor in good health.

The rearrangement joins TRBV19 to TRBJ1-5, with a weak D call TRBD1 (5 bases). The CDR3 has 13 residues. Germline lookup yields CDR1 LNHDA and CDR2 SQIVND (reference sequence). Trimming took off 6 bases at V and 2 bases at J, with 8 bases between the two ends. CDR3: CASSRAGNQPQHF. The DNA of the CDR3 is TGTGCCAGTAGCAGGGCAGGCAATCAGCCCCAGCATTTT.

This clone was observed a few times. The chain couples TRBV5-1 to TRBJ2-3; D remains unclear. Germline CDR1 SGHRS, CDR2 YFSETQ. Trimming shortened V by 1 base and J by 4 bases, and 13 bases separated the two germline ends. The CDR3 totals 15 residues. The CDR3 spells CASSLRSHRADTQYF. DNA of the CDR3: TGCGCCAGCAGCTTGCGGTCACACCGGGCAGATACGCAGTATTTT.

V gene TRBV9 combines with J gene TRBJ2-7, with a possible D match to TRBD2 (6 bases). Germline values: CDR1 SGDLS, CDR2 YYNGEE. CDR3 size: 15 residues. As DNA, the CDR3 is TGTGCGTCGTCCCTCACGGGAGCGCCAAGTGACGAGCAGTACTTC. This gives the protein CASSLTGAPSDEQYF.

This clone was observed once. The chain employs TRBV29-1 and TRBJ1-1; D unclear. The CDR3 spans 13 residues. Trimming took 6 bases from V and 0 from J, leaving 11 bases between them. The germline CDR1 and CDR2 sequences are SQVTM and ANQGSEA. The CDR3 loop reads CSVQTVLNTEAFF. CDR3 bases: TGCAGCGTGCAGACGGTTTTGAACACTGAAGCTTTCTTT. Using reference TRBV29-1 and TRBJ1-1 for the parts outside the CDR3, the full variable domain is SAVISQKPSRDICQRGTSLTIQCQVDSQVTMMFWYRQQPGQSLTLIATANQGSEATYESGFVIDKFPISRPNLTFSTLTVSNMSPEDSSIYLCSVQTVLNTEAFFGQGTRLTVV.

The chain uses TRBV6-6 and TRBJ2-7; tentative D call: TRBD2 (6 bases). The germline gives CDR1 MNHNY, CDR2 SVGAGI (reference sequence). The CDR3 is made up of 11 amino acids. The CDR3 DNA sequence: TGTGCTGGGTGCCGGGGGTACGAGCAGTACTTC. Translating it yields CAGCRGYEQYF.

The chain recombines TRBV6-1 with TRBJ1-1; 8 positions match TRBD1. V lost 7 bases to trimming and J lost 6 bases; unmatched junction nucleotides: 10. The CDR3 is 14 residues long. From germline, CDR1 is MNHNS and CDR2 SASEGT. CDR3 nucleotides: TGTGCCAGCACTCCCGACAGGGGCTACGCTGAAGCTTTCTTT. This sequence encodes CASTPDRGYAEAFF.

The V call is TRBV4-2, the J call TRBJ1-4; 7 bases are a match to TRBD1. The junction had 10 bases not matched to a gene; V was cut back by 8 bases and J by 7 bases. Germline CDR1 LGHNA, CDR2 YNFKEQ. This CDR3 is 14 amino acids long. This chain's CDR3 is CASGLDRFAEKLFF. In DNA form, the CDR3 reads TGTGCCAGCGGCCTGGACAGGTTCGCTGAAAAACTGTTTTTT.

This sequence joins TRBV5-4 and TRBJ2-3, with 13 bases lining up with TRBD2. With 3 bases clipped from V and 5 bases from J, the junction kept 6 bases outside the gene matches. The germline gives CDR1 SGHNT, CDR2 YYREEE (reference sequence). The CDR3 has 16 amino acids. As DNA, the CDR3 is TGTGCCAGCAGCTCGAAACTAGCGGGAGGGGGAGATACGCAGTATTTT. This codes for CASSSKLAGGGDTQYF.

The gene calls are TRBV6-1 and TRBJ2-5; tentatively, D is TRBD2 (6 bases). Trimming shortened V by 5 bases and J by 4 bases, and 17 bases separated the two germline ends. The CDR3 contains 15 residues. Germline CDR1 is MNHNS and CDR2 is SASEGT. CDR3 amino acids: CASSRLGAGGETQYF. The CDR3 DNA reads TGTGCCAGCAGTCGACTAGGGGCCGGGGGAGAGACCCAGTACTTC.

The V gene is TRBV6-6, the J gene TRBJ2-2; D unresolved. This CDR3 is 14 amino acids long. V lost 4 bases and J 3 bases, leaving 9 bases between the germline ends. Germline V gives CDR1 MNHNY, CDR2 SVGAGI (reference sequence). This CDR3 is CASSSRSYTGELFF. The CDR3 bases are TGTGCCAGCAGTTCCAGGTCCTACACCGGGGAGCTGTTTTTT.

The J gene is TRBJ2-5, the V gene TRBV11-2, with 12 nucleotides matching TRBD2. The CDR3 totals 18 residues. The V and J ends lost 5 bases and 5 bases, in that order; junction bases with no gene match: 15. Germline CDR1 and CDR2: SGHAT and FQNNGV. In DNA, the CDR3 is TGTGCCAGCAGCCTGCGCGGCTCTAGCGGGGGGGCCGGGGAGACCCAGTACTTC. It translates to CASSLRGSSGGAGETQYF.

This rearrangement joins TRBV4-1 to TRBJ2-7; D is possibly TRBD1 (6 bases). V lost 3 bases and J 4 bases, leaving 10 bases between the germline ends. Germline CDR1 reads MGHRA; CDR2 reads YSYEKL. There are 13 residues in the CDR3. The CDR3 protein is CASSHAQGYEQYF. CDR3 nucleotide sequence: TGCGCCAGCAGCCATGCACAGGGATACGAGCAGTACTTC.

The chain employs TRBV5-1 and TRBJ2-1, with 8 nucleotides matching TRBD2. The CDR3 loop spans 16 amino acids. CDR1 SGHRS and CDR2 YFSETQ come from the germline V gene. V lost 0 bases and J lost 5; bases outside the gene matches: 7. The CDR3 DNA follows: TGCGCCAGCAGCTTGGTAGGCGGGGGGTCGAACAATGAGCAGTTCTTC. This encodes CASSLVGGGSNNEQFF.

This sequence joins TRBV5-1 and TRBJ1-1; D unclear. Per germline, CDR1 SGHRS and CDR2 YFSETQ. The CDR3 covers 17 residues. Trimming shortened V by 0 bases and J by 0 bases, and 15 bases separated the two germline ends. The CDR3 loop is CASSLGGNALMNTEAFF. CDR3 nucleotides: TGCGCCAGCAGCTTGGGGGGAAATGCCCTTATGAACACTGAAGCTTTCTTT.

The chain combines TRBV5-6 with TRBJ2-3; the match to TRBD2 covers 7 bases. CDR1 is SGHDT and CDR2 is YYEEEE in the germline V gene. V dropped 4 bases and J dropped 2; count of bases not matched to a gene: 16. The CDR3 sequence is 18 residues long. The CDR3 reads CASSPPLGERGYTDTQYF. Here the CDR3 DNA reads TGTGCCAGCAGCCCACCTCTAGGAGAGCGGGGATACACAGATACGCAGTATTTT.

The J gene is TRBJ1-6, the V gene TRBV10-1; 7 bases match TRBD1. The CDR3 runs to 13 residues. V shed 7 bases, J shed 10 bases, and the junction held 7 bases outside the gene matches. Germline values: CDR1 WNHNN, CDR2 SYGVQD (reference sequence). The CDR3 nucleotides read TGCGCCAGCACCGCAGGGGGGCCCTCACCCCTCCACTTT. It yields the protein CASTAGGPSPLHF.

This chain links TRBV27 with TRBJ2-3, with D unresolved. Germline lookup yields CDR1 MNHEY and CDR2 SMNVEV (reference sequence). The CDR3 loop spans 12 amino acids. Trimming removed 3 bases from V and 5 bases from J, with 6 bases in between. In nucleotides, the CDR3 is TGTGCCAGCAGTTTGTCAGGAGATACGCAGTATTTT. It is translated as CASSLSGDTQYF.

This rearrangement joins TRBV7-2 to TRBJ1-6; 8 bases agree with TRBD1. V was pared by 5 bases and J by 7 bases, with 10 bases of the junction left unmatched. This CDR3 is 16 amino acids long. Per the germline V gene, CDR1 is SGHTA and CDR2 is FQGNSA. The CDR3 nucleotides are TGTGCCAGCAGCGCTCGGACAGGGAGGCAAAATTCACCCCTCCACTTT. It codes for CASSARTGRQNSPLHF.

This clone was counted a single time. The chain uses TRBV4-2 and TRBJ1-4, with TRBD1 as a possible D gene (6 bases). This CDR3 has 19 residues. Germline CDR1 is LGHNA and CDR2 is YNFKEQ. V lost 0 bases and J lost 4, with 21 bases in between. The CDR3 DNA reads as TGTGCCAGCAGCCAAGATTTAGTTGCAGGGGCCAACTTTAATGAAAAACTGTTTTTT. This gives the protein CASSQDLVAGANFNEKLFF.

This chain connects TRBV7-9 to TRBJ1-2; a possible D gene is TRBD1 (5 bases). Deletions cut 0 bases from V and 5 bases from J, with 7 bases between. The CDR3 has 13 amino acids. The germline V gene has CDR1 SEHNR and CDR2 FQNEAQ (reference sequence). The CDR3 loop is CASSLAREYGYTF. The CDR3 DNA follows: TGTGCCAGCAGCTTAGCCAGGGAGTATGGCTACACCTTC.

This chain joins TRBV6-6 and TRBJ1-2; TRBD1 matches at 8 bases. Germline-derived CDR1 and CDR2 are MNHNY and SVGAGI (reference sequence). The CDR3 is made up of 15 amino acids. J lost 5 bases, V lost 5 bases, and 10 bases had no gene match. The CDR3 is CASSPRQGAEYGYTF. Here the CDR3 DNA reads TGTGCCAGCAGTCCCAGGCAGGGGGCAGAGTATGGCTACACCTTC.

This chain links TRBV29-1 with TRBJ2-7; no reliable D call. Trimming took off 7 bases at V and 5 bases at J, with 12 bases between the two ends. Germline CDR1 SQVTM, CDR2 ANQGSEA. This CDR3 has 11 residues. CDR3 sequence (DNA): TGCAGCGGAGCAGATATGGACGAGCAGTACTTC. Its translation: CSGADMDEQYF.